This TCR beta chain stems from a study of blood T cell repertoires in COVID-19. Study overall: T cells, B-cell-depleted T cells, or PBMCs supplied cDNA or gDNA.

The authors' processing: Counts of nucleated cells, estimated from reference gene primer amplification, were obtained. Some clones are missing from TCRdb's copy, which holds only in-frame ones; the method was immunoSEQ multiplex PCR. V and J calls plus clone size are reproduced from that table; the DNA served to infer D and trimming. Among a few hundred thousand clones listed, roughly 88% were seen once. The CDR3 is made up of 14 amino acids. Germline CDR1 LNHDA, CDR2 SQIVND (reference sequence). The V end lost 1 base, the J end lost 7 bases, and 11 bases lay between the germline ends. Seattle's cohort entered during active infection and was followed longitudinally.

Sample: peripheral blood. The TCR sequence derives from a woman aged 30 to 39 with COVID-19, enrolled during active disease. V and J are TRBV19 and TRBJ1-5, with D uncertain. CDR3 protein: CASSIGNIPQPQHF. The CDR3 bases are TGTGCCAGTAGTATAGGAAACATCCCCCAGCCCCAGCATTTT. Combining the CDR3 with reference TRBV19 and TRBJ1-5 gives the whole variable domain DGGITQSPKYLFRKEGQNVTLSCEQNLNHDAMYWYRQDPGQGLRLIYYSQIVNDFQKGDIAEGYSVSREKKESFPLTVTSAQKNPTAFYLCASSIGNIPQPQHFGDGTRLSIL.